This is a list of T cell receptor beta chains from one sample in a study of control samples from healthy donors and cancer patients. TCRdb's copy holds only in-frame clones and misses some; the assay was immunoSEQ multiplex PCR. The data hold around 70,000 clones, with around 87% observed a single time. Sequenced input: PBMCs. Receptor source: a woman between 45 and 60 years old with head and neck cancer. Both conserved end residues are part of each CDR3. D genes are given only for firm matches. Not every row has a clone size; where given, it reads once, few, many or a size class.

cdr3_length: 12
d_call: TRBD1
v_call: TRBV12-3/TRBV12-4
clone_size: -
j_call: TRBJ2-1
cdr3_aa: CASSPQGNEQFF
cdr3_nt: TGTGCCAGCAGTCCACAGGGGAATGAGCAGTTCTTC

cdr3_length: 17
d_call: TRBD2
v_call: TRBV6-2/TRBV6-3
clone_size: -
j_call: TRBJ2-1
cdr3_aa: CASSYSTASGGHNEQFF
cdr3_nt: TGTGCCAGCAGTTACTCGACGGCTAGCGGGGGGCACAATGAGCAGTTCTTC

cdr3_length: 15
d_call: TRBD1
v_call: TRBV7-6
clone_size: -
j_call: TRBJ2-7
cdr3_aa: CASSRQGGAAKEQYF
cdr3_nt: TGTGCCAGCAGCAGACAGGGGGGCGCGGCAAAAGAGCAGTACTTC

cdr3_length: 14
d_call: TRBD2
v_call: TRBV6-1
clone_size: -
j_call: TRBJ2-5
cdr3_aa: CASSERGGYETQYF
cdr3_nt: TGTGCCAGCAGTGAACGGGGGGGCTACGAGACCCAGTACTTC

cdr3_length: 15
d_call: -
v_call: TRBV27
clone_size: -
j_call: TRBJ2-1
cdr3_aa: CASSLDRSHYNEQFF
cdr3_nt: TGTGCCAGCAGTTTAGACAGGTCCCACTACAATGAGCAGTTCTTC

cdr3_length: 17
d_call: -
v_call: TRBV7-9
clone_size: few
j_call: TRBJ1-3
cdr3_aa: CASSRGSGAAGLNTIYF
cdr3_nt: TGTGCCAGCAGCCGTGGGAGCGGCGCAGCAGGACTAAACACCATATATTTT

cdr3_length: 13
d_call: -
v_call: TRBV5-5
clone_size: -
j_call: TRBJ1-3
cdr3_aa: CTSGGSAGNTIYF
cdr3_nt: TGTACCAGCGGGGGGAGCGCTGGAAACACCATATATTTT

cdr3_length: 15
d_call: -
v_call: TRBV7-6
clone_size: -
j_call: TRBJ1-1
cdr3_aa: CASSPHPDRNTEAFF
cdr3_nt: TGTGCCAGCAGCCCACACCCGGACAGGAACACTGAAGCTTTCTTT

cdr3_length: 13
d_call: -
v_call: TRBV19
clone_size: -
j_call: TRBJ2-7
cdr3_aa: CASSIPRASEQYF
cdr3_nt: TGTGCCAGTAGTATTCCTAGAGCAAGCGAGCAGTACTTC

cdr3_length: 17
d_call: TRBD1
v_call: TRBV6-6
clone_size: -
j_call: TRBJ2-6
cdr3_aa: CASSRDRVSFGANVLTF
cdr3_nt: TGTGCCAGCAGTCGCGACAGGGTGTCCTTTGGGGCCAACGTCCTGACTTTC

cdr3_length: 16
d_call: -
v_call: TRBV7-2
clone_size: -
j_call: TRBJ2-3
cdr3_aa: CASSLGTTYSTDTQYF
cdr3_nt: TGTGCCAGCAGCTTAGGAACAACCTATAGCACAGATACGCAGTATTTT

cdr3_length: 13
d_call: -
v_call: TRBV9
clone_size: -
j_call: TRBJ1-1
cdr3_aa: CASSVWGNTEAFF
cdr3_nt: TGTGCCAGCAGCGTATGGGGTAACACTGAAGCTTTCTTT

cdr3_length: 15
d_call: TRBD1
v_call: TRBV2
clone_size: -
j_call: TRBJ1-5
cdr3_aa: CASSPQGNSNQPQHF
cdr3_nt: TGTGCCAGCAGTCCACAGGGGAATAGCAATCAGCCCCAGCATTTT

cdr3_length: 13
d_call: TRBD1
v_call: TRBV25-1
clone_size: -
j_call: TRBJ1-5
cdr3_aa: CASRQGANQPQHF
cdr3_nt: TGTGCCAGCAGACAGGGGGCCAATCAGCCCCAGCATTTT

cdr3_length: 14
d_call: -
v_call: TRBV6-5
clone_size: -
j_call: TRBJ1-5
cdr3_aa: CASSRTVSNQPQHF
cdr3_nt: TGTGCCAGCAGTAGGACTGTTAGCAATCAGCCCCAGCATTTT

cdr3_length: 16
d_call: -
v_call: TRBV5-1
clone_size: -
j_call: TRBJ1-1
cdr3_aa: CASSLLGQAMNTEAFF
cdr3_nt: TGCGCCAGCAGCTTGTTGGGGCAGGCTATGAACACTGAAGCTTTCTTT